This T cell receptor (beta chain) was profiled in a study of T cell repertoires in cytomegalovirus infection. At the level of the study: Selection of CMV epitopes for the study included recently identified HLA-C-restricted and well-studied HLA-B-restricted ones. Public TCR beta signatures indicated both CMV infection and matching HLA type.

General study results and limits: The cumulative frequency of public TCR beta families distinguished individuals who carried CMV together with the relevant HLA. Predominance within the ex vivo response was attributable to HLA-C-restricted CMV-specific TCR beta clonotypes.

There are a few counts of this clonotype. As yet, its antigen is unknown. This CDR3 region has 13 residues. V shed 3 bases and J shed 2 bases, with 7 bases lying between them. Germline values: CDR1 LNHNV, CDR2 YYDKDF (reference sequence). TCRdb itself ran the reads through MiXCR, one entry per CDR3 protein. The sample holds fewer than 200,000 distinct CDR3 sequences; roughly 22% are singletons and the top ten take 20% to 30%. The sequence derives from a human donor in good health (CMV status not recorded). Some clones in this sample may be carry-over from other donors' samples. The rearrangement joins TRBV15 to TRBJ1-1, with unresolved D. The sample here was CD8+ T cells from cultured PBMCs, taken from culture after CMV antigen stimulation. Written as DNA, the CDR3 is TGTGCCACCAGCAGCCCTCCAAACACTGAAGCTTTCTTT. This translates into CATSSPPNTEAFF. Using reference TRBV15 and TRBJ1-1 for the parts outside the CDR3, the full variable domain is DAMVIQNPRYQVTQFGKPVTLSCSQTLNHNVMYWYQQKSSQAPKLLFHYYDKDFNNEADTPDNFQSRRPNTSFCFLDIRSPGLGDTAMYLCATSSPPNTEAFFGQGTRLTVV.